This TCR beta chain was recorded in a study of breast tumors, draining lymph nodes, adjacent tissues. Germline V gene lookup returns CDR1 MNHEY and CDR2 SVGAGI. The CDR3 extends over 13 amino acids. MiXCR, applied by TCRdb to the multiplex PCR reads, yields one record per CDR3 protein. The sample contains about 63,000 distinct CDR3 sequences, around 60% of which appear only once. As regards this clonotype: Its antigen is currently unknown. A read error may produce the germline difference seen at one junction end.

Overall study findings and caveats: Tumor repertoires ranked between lymph nodes and nontumor tissue in diversity, with V and J gene preferences.

This rearrangement joins TRBV6-5 to TRBJ1-5; D not resolved. The material sequenced was breast tumor tissue. The TCR sequence derives from a female donor with breast cancer. Some clones in this sample may be carry-over from other donors' samples. The CDR3 region is CASSHSIGQPQHF. As DNA, the CDR3 is TGTGCCAGCAGTCACTCGATAGGACAGCCCCAGCATTTT.